A single T cell receptor beta chain is shown here with its context. A J-beta primer mix and a sample-barcoded 5' primer were used in a second PCR of about 6 to 12 cycles. Every cDNA was tagged by a template-switch adaptor with 12 random nucleotides. One entry per CDR3 protein, called by TCRdb with MiXCR from the 5' RACE reads. The sample contains hundreds of thousands of distinct CDR3 sequences, around 20% of which appear only once. The record originates from a study of blood T cells in healthy people across ages. The TCR sequence derives from a man in his 70s in good health. Sequences were obtained from blood.

CDR3 nucleotide sequence: TGCAGTGGCACGGACCGCCGGCTAGCAATCTACGAGCAGTACTTC. It translates to CSGTDRRLAIYEQYF. This chain links TRBV20-1 with TRBJ2-5; possibly TRBD2 for D (5 bases). TRBJ2-7 matches the DNA end more closely, so the J call is doubtful. This CDR3 is built from 15 residues. CDR1 DFQATT and CDR2 SNEGSKA come from the germline V gene (reference sequence).